This T cell receptor beta chain was identified during a study of T cell repertoires in cytomegalovirus infection. This clonotype was seen a handful of times. Its antigen is undetermined. TCRdb passed the reads through MiXCR, listing each CDR3 protein once. The sample lists around 120,000 distinct CDR3 sequences, roughly a quarter seen once, with 34% in the top ten. The V and J ends lost 1 base and 1 base respectively, with 11 bases between them. Germline values: CDR1 KGHSH, CDR2 LQKENI. CDR3 length: 16 amino acids. The source of this sequence is a human donor in good health (CMV status not recorded). Some clones in this sample may be carry-over from other donors' samples. The gene calls are TRBV18 and TRBJ1-3, with D possibly TRBD1 on 5 matching bases. Material for sequencing was PBMCs, sequenced either directly or after in vitro stimulation (not recorded which). The CDR3 bases are TGTGCCAGCTCACCACGGGACTCACGTTCTGGAAACACCATATATTTT. Its translation is CASSPRDSRSGNTIYF.